This T cell receptor (beta chain) was sequenced during a study of T-cell reconstitution after alpha-beta-depleted transplantation in children. This clonotype was seen ten or more times. CDR1 ENHRY and CDR2 SYGVKD come from the germline V gene. This CDR3 spans 15 amino acids. The junction had 7 bases not matched to a gene; V was cut back by 6 bases and J by 7 bases. This sample's TCRbeta library carried unique molecular identifier barcodes. Via MiXCR, TCRdb re-called the PCR reads, giving one row per CDR3 protein. The sample yields about 350,000 distinct CDR3 sequences, 10% to 15% seen once. Sequenced here: PBMCs, sampled from the stem cell graft. The TCR originated in a human donor who donated a stem cell graft to a child with Fanconi anemia. V gene TRBV10-3 combines with J gene TRBJ2-1, with 12 bases that match TRBD2. CDR3 nucleotide sequence: TGTGCCATCAGGCTTTCGGGGACTAGCGGGAATGAGCAGTTCTTC. Protein: CAIRLSGTSGNEQFF.